Presented here are 21 T cell receptor beta chains from one specimen sequenced in a study of cytomegalovirus exposure and HLA in healthy donors. Researchers ran the PCR with 60 Vbeta and 13 Jbeta primers. This table comes from immunoSEQ multiplex PCR, and its TCRdb copy is limited to in-frame clones, with some not included. Found here are about 90,000 clones, over 60% of them singletons; the top ten hold under 5.5%. Sequencing was carried out using PBMCs. All receptors come from a woman aged 40 to 55 in good health and CMV-seropositive.

This clone was observed at least ten times. The chain couples TRBV5-8 to TRBJ1-4, with D possibly TRBD1 on 6 matching bases. The CDR3 runs 14 residues. Germline V lookup: CDR1 SGHTS, CDR2 YDEGEE. Trimming stripped 4 bases from V and 4 bases from J, with 11 bases between. The CDR3 is CASSQGRNNEKLFF. CDR3 in DNA: TGTGCCAGCAGCCAGGGGCGGAATAATGAAAAACTGTTTTTT.

V and J are TRBV6-6 and TRBJ1-4; perhaps TRBD1 as D (6 bases). There are 15 residues in the CDR3. Looked up from germline, CDR1 is MNHNY and CDR2 is SVGAGI (reference sequence). The ends were cut back, 6 bases at V and 0 bases at J, with 11 bases in the middle. The CDR3 nucleotides are TGTGCCAGCAGCTCAGGACAGACAACTAATGAAAAACTGTTTTTT. This gives the protein CASSSGQTTNEKLFF.

The chain has TRBV5-4 and TRBJ2-3; 10 positions agree with TRBD2. The CDR3 length is 16 residues. The trim removed 0 bases at V and 1 base at J, leaving 2 bases unmatched. Germline CDR1 is SGHNT and CDR2 is YYREEE (reference sequence). The CDR3 DNA reads as TGTGCCAGCAGCTTGGAAGGGACTAGCGGCACAGATACGCAGTATTTT. Translation: CASSLEGTSGTDTQYF.

J is TRBJ2-7 and V is TRBV27, with 12 bases lining up with TRBD2. V shed 1 base and J 0 bases; nucleotides not matched to a gene: 7. This CDR3 spans 18 amino acids. CDR1 MNHEY and CDR2 SMNVEV come from the germline V gene (reference sequence). The CDR3 coding sequence is TGTGCCAGCAGTTTATTACCCCTGACTAGCGGGGGCTCCTACGAGCAGTACTTC. Residues: CASSLLPLTSGGSYEQYF.

The genes are TRBV6-1 and TRBJ1-5; D remains unclear. The CDR3 has 13 amino acids. V lost 5 bases, J lost 1 base, and 6 bases lay in between. Germline lookup yields CDR1 MNHNS and CDR2 SASEGT. The CDR3 spells CASSRMSNQPQHF. CDR3 DNA: TGTGCCAGCAGTCGTATGAGCAATCAGCCCCAGCATTTT.

This clone was seen once. The genes are TRBV5-4 and TRBJ2-7; TRBD1 matches 10 bases. Germline trimming cut 2 bases from V and 7 bases from J; bases unmatched to any gene: 6. Germline CDR1 reads SGHNT; CDR2 reads YYREEE (reference sequence). This CDR3 is 14 amino acids long. In nucleotides, the CDR3 is TGTGCCAGCAGCTTTGGGACAGGGGTGGGGGAGCAGTACTTC. Residues: CASSFGTGVGEQYF.

Concerning this clone itself: At one end, the junction sequence differs from germline, possibly due to a read error. This sequence joins TRBV7-2 and TRBJ2-7, with unresolved D. This CDR3 region has 13 residues. Germline CDR1 reads SGHTA; CDR2 reads FQGNSA. CDR3 protein: CASSPIGTDRQCF. The CDR3, as DNA: TGTGCCAGCAGCCCCATTGGAACAGACCGGCAGTGCTTC.

The chain employs TRBV27 and TRBJ1-1; no firm D call. The V end lost 9 bases, the J end lost 7 bases, and 15 bases lay between the germline ends. Looked up from germline, CDR1 is MNHEY and CDR2 is SMNVEV (reference sequence). This CDR3 comprises 12 residues. CDR3 in DNA: TGTGCCAGTTACCGGGAGACGGGTGAAGCTTTCTTT. Protein product: CASYRETGEAFF.

This clone was found once. This chain joins TRBV4-3 and TRBJ2-7; TRBD1 is a possible D gene (6 bases). The V gene's germline CDR1 is LGHNA and CDR2 YSLEER. This CDR3 spans 15 amino acids. Trimming removed 2 bases at V and 7 bases at J, with 18 bases between. The chain's CDR3 is CASSQQTGCFWEQYF. The DNA of the CDR3 is TGCGCCAGCAGCCAACAAACAGGGTGCTTCTGGGAGCAGTACTTC.

The chain combines TRBV5-1 with TRBJ2-1; D gene uncertain. V was clipped by 3 bases and J by 0 bases, with 10 bases between them. Germline assignment: CDR1 SGHRS and CDR2 YFSETQ. The CDR3 sequence is 15 residues long. Here the CDR3 DNA reads TGCGCCAGCAGCTCCGGAGTATTCTCCTACAATGAGCAGTTCTTC. Its translation is CASSSGVFSYNEQFF.

The chain uses TRBV4-1 and TRBJ2-7, with 9 bases aligning to TRBD1. The ends lost 4 bases at V and 5 bases at J; junction bases unmatched: 6. This CDR3 region has 14 residues. Germline V CDR1 and CDR2: MGHRA, YSYEKL. The CDR3 loop reads CASSPRDRDDEQYF. For the CDR3, the DNA is TGCGCCAGCAGCCCCAGGGACAGGGACGACGAGCAGTACTTC.

J is TRBJ1-5 and V is TRBV6-5; D ambiguous. Germline CDR1 MNHEY, CDR2 SVGAGI. This CDR3 has 16 residues. V lost 0 bases, J lost 0 bases, and 9 bases lay in between. The CDR3 protein is CASSYSGRSSNQPQHF. The CDR3, as DNA: TGTGCCAGCAGTTACTCCGGCCGGAGTAGCAATCAGCCCCAGCATTTT.

As to this clone: Distinct nucleotide sequences in the sample also encode this CDR3. The rearrangement joins TRBV5-1 to TRBJ2-7; TRBD2 matches at 11 bases. The CDR3 totals 15 residues. V gave up 1 base and J gave up 3 bases; unmatched junction bases: 3. Per germline, CDR1 SGHRS and CDR2 YFSETQ. The CDR3 region has the DNA TGCGCCAGCAGCTTGAATCTAGCGGGAGGCTACGAGCAGTACTTC. Translated: CASSLNLAGGYEQYF.

In this sample, this clone turned up many times. The chain carries TRBV5-5 and TRBJ2-3; D possibly corresponds to TRBD2 (6 bases). The CDR3 totals 15 residues. Trimming left V 0 bases short and J 10 bases short, with 18 bases between. The germline V gene has CDR1 SGHKS and CDR2 YYEKEE (reference sequence). CDR3 DNA sequence: TGTGCCAGCAGCTTGGCGGGGGACCAGTTGTTGTCGCAGTATTTT. It specifies CASSLAGDQLLSQYF.

This chain connects TRBV5-4 to TRBJ2-1; 10 bases agree with TRBD2. The CDR3 is 17 amino acids. V lost 5 bases, J lost 6 bases, and 14 bases stayed unmatched. Per germline, CDR1 SGHNT and CDR2 YYREEE (reference sequence). CDR3 sequence (DNA): TGTGCCAGCAGTCGTGGTATTGCGGCTAGCGGGAGCAATGAGCAGTTCTTC. Its translation: CASSRGIAASGSNEQFF.

This clone was detected a few times. The V and J genes are TRBV4-2 and TRBJ2-7, with 7 bases identical to TRBD1. Germline lookup yields CDR1 LGHNA and CDR2 YNFKEQ. The CDR3 has 16 residues. Unmatched junction bases numbered 11, after V lost 1 base and J lost 5 bases. CDR3 loop: CASSQGPTGDGDEQYF. The CDR3, as DNA: TGTGCCAGCAGCCAAGGACCCACAGGGGACGGCGACGAGCAGTACTTC.

The gene calls are TRBV7-5 and TRBJ2-4; TRBD1 is the table's D call, not checked against the DNA. TRBV7-5 is recorded as a pseudogene. This CDR3 is 18 amino acids long. The CDR3 is CARSSADRGELAKNIQYF. CDR3 DNA: TGTGCCAGAAGCTCAGCGGACAGGGGAGAACTAGCCAAAAACATTCAGTACTTC.

This chain connects TRBV4-3 to TRBJ2-5; TRBD2 matches at 10 bases. This CDR3 has 16 residues. From germline, CDR1 is LGHNA and CDR2 YSLEER. J was trimmed by 2 bases and V by 5 bases; bases with no gene match: 8. The CDR3 region is CASSDRLAGLQETQYF. The DNA of the CDR3 is TGCGCCAGCAGCGATCGACTAGCGGGCCTACAAGAGACCCAGTACTTC.

J is TRBJ2-3 and V is TRBV10-3; D may be TRBD1 (5 bases). Per germline, CDR1 ENHRY and CDR2 SYGVKD. CDR3 size: 15 residues. Trimming removed 3 bases at V and 2 bases at J, with 12 bases between. The CDR3 DNA follows: TGTGCCATCAGTGATGGGGCCGCGAACACAGATACGCAGTATTTT. Encoded protein: CAISDGAANTDTQYF.

This clone was counted between two and nine times. This sequence joins TRBV7-9 and TRBJ2-7; 9 bases fit TRBD1. The J segment lost 3 bases and the V segment lost 3 bases, leaving 6 bases of the junction unmatched. Germline V gives CDR1 SEHNR, CDR2 FQNEAQ (reference sequence). The CDR3 consists of 15 residues. The CDR3 here is CASSFTTGGIYEQYF. The CDR3 DNA is TGTGCCAGCAGCTTCACCACAGGGGGCATCTACGAGCAGTACTTC.

The chain recombines TRBV18 with TRBJ2-1, with TRBD2 matching over 7 bases. The germline V gene has CDR1 KGHSH and CDR2 LQKENI. The length of the CDR3 is 15 residues. V was pared by 3 bases and J by 2 bases, with 4 bases of the junction left unmatched. This CDR3 reads CASSPQRDAYNEQFF. For the CDR3, the DNA is TGTGCCAGCTCACCCCAGCGGGACGCCTACAATGAGCAGTTCTTC.